This TCR beta chain is drawn from a study of blood T cell repertoires in COVID-19. At the level of the study: COVID-19 samples, acute and convalescent, were from the United States, Italy and Spain.

Germline assignment: CDR1 SGHRS and CDR2 YFSETQ. The CDR3 is 11 residues long. V was shortened by 8 bases and J by 9 bases, with 14 bases between the two germline ends. This clone appeared once. The method was immunoSEQ multiplex PCR; TCRdb's version includes in-frame clones alone and lacks a portion of them. Of about 80,000 clones detected, around 69% appear once; the ten largest clones hold 15% to 20%. This chain joins TRBV5-1 and TRBJ1-1; D possibly corresponds to TRBD1 (5 bases). The sample was peripheral blood. This TCR was sampled from a man aged 65 to 79 with active or convalescent COVID-19. The CDR3 is CASTGGEKAFF. As DNA, the CDR3 is TGCGCCAGTACGGGGGGAGAGAAAGCTTTCTTT.